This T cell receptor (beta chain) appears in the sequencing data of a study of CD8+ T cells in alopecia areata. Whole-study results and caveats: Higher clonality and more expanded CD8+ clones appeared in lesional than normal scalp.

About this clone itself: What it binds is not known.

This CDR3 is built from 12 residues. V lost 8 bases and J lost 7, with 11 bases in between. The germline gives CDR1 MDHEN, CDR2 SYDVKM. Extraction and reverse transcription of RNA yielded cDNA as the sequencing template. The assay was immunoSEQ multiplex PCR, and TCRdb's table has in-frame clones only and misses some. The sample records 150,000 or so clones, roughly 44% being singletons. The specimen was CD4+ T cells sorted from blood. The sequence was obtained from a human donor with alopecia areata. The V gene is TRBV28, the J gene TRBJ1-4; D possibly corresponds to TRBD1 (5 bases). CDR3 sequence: CASLTGSEKLFF. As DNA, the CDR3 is TGTGCCAGCCTTACAGGAAGTGAAAAACTGTTTTTT.